The 3 T cell receptor beta chains below all came from one sample that was sequenced in a study of blood T cells in healthy people across ages. The second PCR ran about 6 to 11 cycles with a sample-barcoded 5' primer and J-beta primers. Each CDR3 protein is one row after TCRdb ran MiXCR on the 5' RACE reads. The sample holds 710,000 or so distinct CDR3 sequences, about 32% seen once. What was sequenced was blood. The receptors come from a woman aged 80 or older in good health.

This clonotype was found many times. The chain links TRBV5-1 to TRBJ2-1, with 7 positions matching TRBD1. Germline loops: CDR1 SGHRS, CDR2 YFSETQ. The CDR3 extends over 15 amino acids. Trimming removed 0 bases from V and 3 bases from J; junction bases left unmatched: 3. The chain's CDR3 is CASSLVGQDYNEQFF. The DNA of the CDR3 is TGCGCCAGCAGCTTGGTAGGACAGGACTACAATGAGCAGTTCTTC.

J is TRBJ2-1 and V is TRBV27; D perhaps matches TRBD1 (6 bases). Germline lookup yields CDR1 MNHEY and CDR2 SMNVEV (reference sequence). The ends were cut back, 2 bases at V and 10 bases at J, with 21 bases in the middle. The CDR3 is made up of 16 amino acids. The CDR3 DNA follows: TGTGCCAGCAGTTTAAGTGGGGGTACAGGGATTTACGAGCAGTTCTTC. This translates into CASSLSGGTGIYEQFF.

This clonotype was counted ten times or more. The gene calls are TRBV20-1 and TRBJ2-3; 9 positions match TRBD2. In germline, CDR1 is DFQATT, CDR2 SNEGSKA (reference sequence). V shed 5 bases and J 1 base; nucleotides not matched to a gene: 4. This CDR3 spans 14 amino acids. CDR3 sequence reads: CSAVGLARTDTQYF. In DNA, the CDR3 is TGCAGTGCTGTCGGACTAGCGCGCACAGATACGCAGTATTTT.